What follows is one T cell receptor (beta chain) and its context. No antigen is known for it. Everyone who donated was a healthy bone marrow donor. The CDR3 covers 14 residues. In germline, CDR1 is SEHNR, CDR2 FQNEAQ (reference sequence). The V end lost 10 bases, the J end lost 8 bases, and 21 bases lay between the germline ends. The data belong to a study of cytomegalovirus exposure and HLA in healthy donors. Study outcomes and limitations: Later analysis found that TCR beta chains associated with HLA were more clonally expanded than other, equally common chains. A list of around 150 TCR beta chains associated with cytomegalovirus was given.

PCR employed 60 Vbeta and 13 Jbeta primers. Sequencing used immunoSEQ multiplex PCR; TCRdb keeps in-frame clones, though not all of them. Of 180,000 or so clones listed, roughly 80% were seen once; the top ten hold around 1.4%. This sequence was found in a girl between 5 and 17 years old in good health and CMV-seropositive. Sequencing input: PBMCs. This chain uses TRBV7-9 with TRBJ1-3, with D maybe TRBD1 (5 bases). The chain's CDR3 is CATPQDGNGDTIYF. DNA for the CDR3: TGTGCCACTCCACAGGATGGAAATGGTGACACCATATATTTT.